This T cell receptor (beta chain) derives from a study of blood T cell repertoires in COVID-19. Study overall: From T cells, B-cell-depleted T cells, or PBMCs came the material, which was cDNA or gDNA.

Germline V gene sequence: CDR1 LNHDA, CDR2 SQIVND (reference sequence). V was pared by 8 bases and J by 5 bases, with 6 bases of the junction left unmatched. CDR3 length: 13 residues. As handled by the study authors: By means of reference gene primer amplification, nucleated cell counts were estimated. TCRdb keeps only in-frame clones here, not all; method: immunoSEQ multiplex PCR. The V and J calls and clone size come from that table; D and trimming were worked out from the DNA. The table lists roughly 290,000 clones, 70% to 90% of them singletons. All enrollees were roughly 18 to 100 years old and from fewer than 25 US areas. Symptom resolution, clearance, or two negative PCRs marked donors in Cohort 3 as recovered.

The chain recombines TRBV19 with TRBJ2-7; 10 bases are a match to TRBD1. This TCR was recovered from a woman in her thirties or forties who had recovered from COVID-19. The sample comprised PBMCs or T cells enriched from blood (not recorded which). DNA for the CDR3: TGTGCCAGTTCCGGGACAGGGGTCCACGAGCAGTACTTC. It encodes CASSGTGVHEQYF.